A single sample gave rise to the 16 T cell receptor beta chains below, sequenced in a study of shared clonotypes between healthy human individuals (TCRdb year 2020). The library was generated by the immunoSEQ multiplex PCR assay. Entries here come from immuneACCESS through TCRdb and include only in-frame sequences with V and J called. Some clones fail to appear in such tables; in the studies checked, an unresolved V gene covers under half of the shortfall, and the cause of the remainder is unknown. For this sample there are hundreds of thousands of clones; roughly 95% appear just once. In total, the top ten clones hold 0.11% of the sample. CD8 naive samples were obtained by positive selection for CCR7 among CD45RO-negative cells, yielding a CD45RA+CCR7+ population from which TemRA cells were excluded. Sample: naive CD8+ T cells sorted from blood. The cell subset or site label, as the study defines it: CD45RA+CCR7+. The receptors derive from a woman aged 30 to 39 in good health.

The chain uses TRBV27 and TRBJ2-1, with D hard to call. The CDR3 consists of 12 residues. Trimming pared 6 bases from V and 3 bases from J, leaving 6 bases between. Germline V gene lookup returns CDR1 MNHEY and CDR2 SMNVEV (reference sequence). The CDR3, as DNA: TGTGCCAGCAGACCGGACTACAATGAGCAGTTCTTC. Amino acids: CASRPDYNEQFF.

The gene calls are TRBV6-5 and TRBJ1-5; D call uncertain. V lost 0 bases to trimming and J lost 12 bases, with 9 bases between them. Germline V gene data show CDR1 as MNHEY and CDR2 as SVGAGI. This CDR3 has 12 amino acids. CDR3 loop: CASSYSLVVQHF. CDR3 bases: TGTGCCAGCAGTTACTCGTTGGTAGTCCAGCATTTT.

This CDR3 is CASVGVGYSNQPQHF. The CDR3 coding sequence is TGTGCCAGCGTGGGGGTCGGGTATAGCAATCAGCCCCAGCATTTT. The chain links TRBV6-1 to TRBJ1-5; D perhaps matches TRBD1 (5 bases). In germline, CDR1 is MNHNS, CDR2 SASEGT. Trimming stripped 8 bases from V and 0 bases from J, with 14 bases between. The CDR3 spans 15 residues.

V usage is TRBV5-6 and J usage is TRBJ1-1; D perhaps matches TRBD1 (5 bases). Trimming left V 0 bases short and J 10 bases short, with 10 bases between. This CDR3 is built from 12 residues. The germline CDR1 and CDR2 sequences are SGHDT and YYEEEE. The CDR3 loop reads CASSLAGRGAFF. CDR3 DNA sequence: TGTGCCAGCAGCTTGGCGGGACGAGGAGCTTTCTTT.

J is TRBJ1-2 and V is TRBV5-5, with 11 positions matching TRBD1. CDR1 is SGHKS and CDR2 is YYEKEE in the germline V gene (reference sequence). The CDR3 consists of 13 residues. The V gene end was trimmed by 6 bases and the J gene end by 4 bases; junction bases not matched to a gene: 2. The CDR3 DNA reads TGTGCCAGCATAGGGACAGGGGGCTATGGCTACACCTTC. Protein sequence: CASIGTGGYGYTF.

The table lists this clone with a count of one. The same CDR3 is also encoded by other DNA sequences in this sample. V and J are TRBV6-1 and TRBJ2-7, with D maybe TRBD2 (6 bases). This CDR3 has 13 amino acids. Germline V lookup: CDR1 MNHNS, CDR2 SASEGT. The ends were cut back, 6 bases at V and 1 base at J, with 10 bases in the middle. DNA for the CDR3: TGTGCCAGCAGGGAGGGACTTTCCTACGAGCAGTACTTC. Translation: CASREGLSYEQYF.

The V gene is TRBV7-9, the J gene TRBJ2-5, with D maybe TRBD2 (5 bases). Matching the DNA end better, TRBJ2-7 makes the J call doubtful. Germline CDR1 is SEHNR and CDR2 is FQNEAQ (reference sequence). The length of the CDR3 is 15 residues. CDR3 loop: CASSPRRENPYEQYF. CDR3 coding DNA: TGTGCCAGCAGCCCCAGAAGGGAGAACCCCTACGAGCAGTACTTC.

In this sample, this clone turned up once. The chain employs TRBV19 and TRBJ2-5; 10 nucleotides match TRBD1. The ends lost 4 bases at V and 2 bases at J; junction bases unmatched: 13. The CDR3 covers 18 residues. The germline CDR1 and CDR2 sequences are LNHDA and SQIVND (reference sequence). The CDR3 protein is CASSTILTGTGAQETQYF. DNA for the CDR3: TGTGCCAGTAGTACGATCCTGACCGGGACAGGGGCGCAAGAGACCCAGTACTTC.

The chain couples TRBV9 to TRBJ2-5; D not certain. The J call could be wrong; TRBJ2-7 is a better fit for the DNA end. The CDR3 totals 12 residues. In germline, CDR1 is SGDLS, CDR2 YYNGEE. CDR3 DNA sequence: TGTGCCAGTTCCGGGCCCTCCTACGAGCAGTACTTC. This translates into CASSGPSYEQYF.

The chain combines TRBV5-4 with TRBJ1-3; unclear D gene. Germline loops: CDR1 SGHNT, CDR2 YYREEE (reference sequence). Deletions cut 0 bases from V and 0 bases from J, with 4 bases between. This CDR3 is built from 14 residues. The CDR3 region is CASSLEGSGNTIYF. CDR3 DNA sequence: TGTGCCAGCAGCTTGGAGGGCTCTGGAAACACCATATATTTT.

This sequence joins TRBV28 and TRBJ1-3; unclear D gene. The CDR3 has 15 residues. The germline V and J ends were trimmed by 5 bases and 6 bases, with 17 bases remaining between them. Germline lookup yields CDR1 MDHEN and CDR2 SYDVKM. DNA for the CDR3: TGTGCCAGCAGTCCCGATTGGACGGCTTCAAACACCATATATTTT. Translating it yields CASSPDWTASNTIYF.

This chain joins TRBV7-3 and TRBJ1-5, with a possible D match to TRBD1 (5 bases). Germline lookup yields CDR1 SGHTA and CDR2 FQGTGA. The CDR3 totals 13 residues. V lost 1 base to trimming and J lost 5 bases, with 6 bases between them. The CDR3: CASSLRGDQPQHF. CDR3 coding DNA: TGTGCCAGCAGCTTAAGGGGGGATCAGCCCCAGCATTTT.

This clone was found once. The V call is TRBV27, the J call TRBJ2-5, with 7 bases identical to TRBD2. The J call may not be correct, given that the DNA end is closer to TRBJ2-7. This CDR3 is 16 amino acids long. CDR1 is MNHEY, CDR2 SMNVEV, per germline (reference sequence). CDR3 protein: CASSLSAGVRTYEQYF. CDR3 nucleotides: TGTGCCAGCAGTTTATCGGCGGGAGTGAGGACCTACGAGCAGTACTTC.

As DNA, the CDR3 is TGTGCCAGCAGGTGGACAGGGCCTGAGCAGTTCTTC. This codes for CASRWTGPEQFF. J is TRBJ2-1 and V is TRBV28, with TRBD1 matching 8 bases. V dropped 6 bases and J dropped 9; count of bases not matched to a gene: 4. Per germline, CDR1 MDHEN and CDR2 SYDVKM. The CDR3 spans 12 residues.

The genes are TRBV6-1 and TRBJ2-7; TRBD2 is a possible D gene (7 bases). Germline V gives CDR1 MNHNS, CDR2 SASEGT. The CDR3 consists of 13 residues. Trimming took off 10 bases at V and 6 bases at J, with 19 bases between the two ends. CDR3 protein: CATDFGGLVEQYF. Here the CDR3 DNA reads TGTGCCACCGACTTCGGGGGGCTCGTCGAGCAGTACTTC.

The chain has TRBV4-2 and TRBJ2-7, with 7 bases matching TRBD2. The germline V gene encodes CDR1 LGHNA and CDR2 YNFKEQ. The CDR3 is 16 residues long. Germline trimming cut 0 bases from V and 2 bases from J; bases unmatched to any gene: 7. The DNA for the CDR3 is TGTGCCAGCAGCCAAGATTATCCTAGCGGAACCTACGAGCAGTACTTC. This encodes CASSQDYPSGTYEQYF.